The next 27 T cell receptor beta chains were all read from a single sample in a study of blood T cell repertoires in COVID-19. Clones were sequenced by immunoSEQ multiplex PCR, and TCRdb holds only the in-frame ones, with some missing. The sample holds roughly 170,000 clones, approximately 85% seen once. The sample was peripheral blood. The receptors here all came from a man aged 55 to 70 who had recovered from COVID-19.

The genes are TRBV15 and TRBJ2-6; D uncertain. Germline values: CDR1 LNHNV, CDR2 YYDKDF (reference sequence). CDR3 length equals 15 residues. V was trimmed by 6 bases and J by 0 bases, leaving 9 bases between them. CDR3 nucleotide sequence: TGTGCCACCAGTCTCGACAACTCTGGGGCCAACGTCCTGACTTTC. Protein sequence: CATSLDNSGANVLTF. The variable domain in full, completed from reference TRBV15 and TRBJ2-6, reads DAMVIQNPRYQVTQFGKPVTLSCSQTLNHNVMYWYQQKSSQAPKLLFHYYDKDFNNEADTPDNFQSRRPNTSFCFLDIRSPGLGDTAMYLCATSLDNSGANVLTFGAGSRLTVL.

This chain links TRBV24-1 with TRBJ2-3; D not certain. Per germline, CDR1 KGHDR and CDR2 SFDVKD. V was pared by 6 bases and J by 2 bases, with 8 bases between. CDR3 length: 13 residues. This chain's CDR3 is CATSSTLTDTQYF. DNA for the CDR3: TGTGCCACCAGTTCAACTCTCACAGATACGCAGTATTTT.

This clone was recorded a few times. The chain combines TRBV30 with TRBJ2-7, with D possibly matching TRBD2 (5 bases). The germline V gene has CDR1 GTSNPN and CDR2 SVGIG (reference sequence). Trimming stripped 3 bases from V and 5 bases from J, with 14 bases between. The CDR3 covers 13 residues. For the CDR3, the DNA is TGTGCCTGGAGGAAAAGAGGGTCGGACGAGCAGTACTTC. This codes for CAWRKRGSDEQYF.

CDR3 nucleotides: TGTGCCAGCAGCCTAAGCGGGGGGGCCGAAACCGGGGAGCTGTTTTTT. This codes for CASSLSGGAETGELFF. The rearrangement joins TRBV9 to TRBJ2-2; 10 bases align to TRBD2. Germline values: CDR1 SGDLS, CDR2 YYNGEE. The CDR3 contains 16 residues. Unmatched junction bases numbered 8, after V lost 4 bases and J lost 5 bases.

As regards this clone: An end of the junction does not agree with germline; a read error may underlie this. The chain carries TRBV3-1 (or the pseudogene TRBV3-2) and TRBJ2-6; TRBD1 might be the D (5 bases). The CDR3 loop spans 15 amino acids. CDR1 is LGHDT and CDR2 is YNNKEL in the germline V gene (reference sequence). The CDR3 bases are TGTGCCAGCAGCCAAGGACAGCTTGGGACCAACGTCCTGACTTTC. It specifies CASSQGQLGTNVLTF.

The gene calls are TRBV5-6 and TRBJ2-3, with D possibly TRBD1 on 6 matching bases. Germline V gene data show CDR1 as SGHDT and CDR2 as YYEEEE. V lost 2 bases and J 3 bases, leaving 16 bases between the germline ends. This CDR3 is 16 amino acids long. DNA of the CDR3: TGTGCCAGCAGCTTACTTTTGACAGGCAAAACAGATACGCAGTATTTT. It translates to CASSLLLTGKTDTQYF. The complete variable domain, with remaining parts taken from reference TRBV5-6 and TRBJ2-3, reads DAGVTQSPTHLIKTRGQQVTLRCSPKSGHDTVSWYQQALGQGPQFIFQYYEEEERQRGNFPDRFSGHQFPNYSSELNVNALLLGDSALYLCASSLLLTGKTDTQYFGPGTRLTVL.

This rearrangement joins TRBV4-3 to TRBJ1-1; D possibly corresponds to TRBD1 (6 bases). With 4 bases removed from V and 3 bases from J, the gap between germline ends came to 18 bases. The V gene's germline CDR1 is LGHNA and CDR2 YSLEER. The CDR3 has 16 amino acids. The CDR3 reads CASSPRSQGTDTEAFF. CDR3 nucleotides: TGCGCCAGCAGCCCAAGATCCCAGGGGACGGACACTGAAGCTTTCTTT.

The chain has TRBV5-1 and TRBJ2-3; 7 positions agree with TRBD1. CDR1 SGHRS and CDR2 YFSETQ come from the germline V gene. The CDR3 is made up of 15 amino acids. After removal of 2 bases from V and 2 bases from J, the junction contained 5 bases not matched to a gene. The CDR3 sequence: CASSLQQGTTDTQYF. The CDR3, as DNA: TGCGCCAGCAGCTTACAACAGGGGACCACAGATACGCAGTATTTT.

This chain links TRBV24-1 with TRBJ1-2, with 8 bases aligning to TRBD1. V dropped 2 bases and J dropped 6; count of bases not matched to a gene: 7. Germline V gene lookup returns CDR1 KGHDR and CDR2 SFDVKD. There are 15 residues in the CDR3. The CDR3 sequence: CATSDSPTGVHGYTF. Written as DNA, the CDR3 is TGTGCCACCAGTGATTCTCCGACAGGGGTCCATGGCTACACCTTC.

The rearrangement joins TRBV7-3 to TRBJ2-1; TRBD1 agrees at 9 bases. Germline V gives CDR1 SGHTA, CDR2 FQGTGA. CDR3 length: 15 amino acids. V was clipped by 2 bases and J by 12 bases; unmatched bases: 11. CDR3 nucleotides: TGTGCCAGCAGCTTAGCCGGGACAGGGAGGGGTTTGCAGTTCTTC. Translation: CASSLAGTGRGLQFF.

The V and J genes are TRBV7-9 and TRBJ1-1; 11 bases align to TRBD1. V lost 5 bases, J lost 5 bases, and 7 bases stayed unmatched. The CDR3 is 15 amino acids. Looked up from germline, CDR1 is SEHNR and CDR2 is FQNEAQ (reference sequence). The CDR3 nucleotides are TGTGCCAGCAGCCTCGGGACAGGGGGGACGACTGAAGCTTTCTTT. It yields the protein CASSLGTGGTTEAFF.

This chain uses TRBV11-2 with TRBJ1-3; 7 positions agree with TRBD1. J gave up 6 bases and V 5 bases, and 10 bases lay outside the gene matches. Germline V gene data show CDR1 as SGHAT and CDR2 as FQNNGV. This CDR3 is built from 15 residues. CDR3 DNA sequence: TGTGCCAGCAGCACATCCGGGACAGACATAAACACCATATATTTT. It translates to CASSTSGTDINTIYF. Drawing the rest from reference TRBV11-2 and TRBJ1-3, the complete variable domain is EAGVAQSPRYKIIEKRQSVAFWCNPISGHATLYWYQQILGQGPKLLIQFQNNGVVDDSQLPKDRFSAERLKGVDSTLKIQPAKLEDSAVYLCASSTSGTDINTIYFGEGSWLTVV.

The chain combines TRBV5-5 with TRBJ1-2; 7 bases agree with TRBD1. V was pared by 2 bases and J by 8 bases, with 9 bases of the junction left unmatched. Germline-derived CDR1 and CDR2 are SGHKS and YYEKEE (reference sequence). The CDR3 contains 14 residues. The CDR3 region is CASSLFDREGGYTF. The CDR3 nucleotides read TGTGCCAGCAGCTTATTCGACAGGGAAGGCGGCTACACCTTC.

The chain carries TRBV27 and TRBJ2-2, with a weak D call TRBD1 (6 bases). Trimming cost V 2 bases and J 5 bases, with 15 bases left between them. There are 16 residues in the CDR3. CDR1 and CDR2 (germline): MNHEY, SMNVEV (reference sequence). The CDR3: CASSLVMGAATGELFF. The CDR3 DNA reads TGTGCCAGCAGTTTAGTTATGGGGGCCGCAACCGGGGAGCTGTTTTTT.

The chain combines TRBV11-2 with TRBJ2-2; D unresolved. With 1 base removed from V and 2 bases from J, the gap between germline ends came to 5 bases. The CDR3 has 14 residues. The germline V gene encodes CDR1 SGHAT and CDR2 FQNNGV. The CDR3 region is CASSLGHNTGELFF. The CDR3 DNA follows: TGTGCCAGCAGCTTAGGACACAACACCGGGGAGCTGTTTTTT.

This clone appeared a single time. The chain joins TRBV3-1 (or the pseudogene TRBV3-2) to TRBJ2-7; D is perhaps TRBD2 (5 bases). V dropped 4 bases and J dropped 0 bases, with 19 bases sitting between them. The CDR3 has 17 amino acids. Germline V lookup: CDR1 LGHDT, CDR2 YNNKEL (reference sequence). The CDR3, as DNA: TGTGCCAGCAGCCCTTCAAGCGGCCGCTATCCCTCCTACGAGCAGTACTTC. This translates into CASSPSSGRYPSYEQYF.

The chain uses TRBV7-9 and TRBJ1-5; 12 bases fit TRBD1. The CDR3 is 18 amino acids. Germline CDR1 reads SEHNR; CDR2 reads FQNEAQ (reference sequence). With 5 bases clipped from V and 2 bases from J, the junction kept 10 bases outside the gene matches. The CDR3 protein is CASSMGQGAGIGNQPQHF. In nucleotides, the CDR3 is TGTGCCAGCAGCATGGGACAGGGGGCGGGGATTGGCAATCAGCCCCAGCATTTT.

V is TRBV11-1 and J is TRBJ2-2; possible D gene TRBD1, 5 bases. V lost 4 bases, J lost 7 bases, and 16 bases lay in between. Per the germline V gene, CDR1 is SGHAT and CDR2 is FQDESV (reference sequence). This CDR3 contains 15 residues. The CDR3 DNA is TGTGCCAGCAGCTACCGTAGGGGAACGGTCGGGGAGCTGTTTTTT. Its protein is CASSYRRGTVGELFF.

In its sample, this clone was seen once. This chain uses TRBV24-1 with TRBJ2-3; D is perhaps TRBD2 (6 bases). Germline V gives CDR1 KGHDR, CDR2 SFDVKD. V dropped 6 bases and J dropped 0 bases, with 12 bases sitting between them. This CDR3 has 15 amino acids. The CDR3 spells CATSWGRGSTDTQYF. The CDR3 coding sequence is TGTGCCACCAGTTGGGGACGGGGGAGCACAGATACGCAGTATTTT.

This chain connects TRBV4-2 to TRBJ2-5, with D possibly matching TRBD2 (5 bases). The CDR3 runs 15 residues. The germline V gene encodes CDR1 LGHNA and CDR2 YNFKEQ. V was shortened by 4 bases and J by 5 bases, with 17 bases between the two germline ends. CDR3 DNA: TGTGCCAGCAGCCCGAGAGAAGCGACGGGGGAGACCCAGTACTTC. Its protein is CASSPREATGETQYF.

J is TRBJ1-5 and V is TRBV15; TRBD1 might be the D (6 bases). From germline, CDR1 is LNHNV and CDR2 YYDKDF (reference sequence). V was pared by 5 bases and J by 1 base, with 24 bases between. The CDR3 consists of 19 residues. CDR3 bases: TGTGCCACCAGCTCCTACCAATTGAGATACAGGGAAAGCAATCAGCCCCAGCATTTT. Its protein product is CATSSYQLRYRESNQPQHF.

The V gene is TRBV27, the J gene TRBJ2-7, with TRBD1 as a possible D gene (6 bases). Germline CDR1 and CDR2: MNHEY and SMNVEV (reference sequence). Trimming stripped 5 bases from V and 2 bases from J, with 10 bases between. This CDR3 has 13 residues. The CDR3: CASSRTAAYEQYF. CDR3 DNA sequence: TGTGCCAGCAGTAGGACAGCCGCCTACGAGCAGTACTTC.

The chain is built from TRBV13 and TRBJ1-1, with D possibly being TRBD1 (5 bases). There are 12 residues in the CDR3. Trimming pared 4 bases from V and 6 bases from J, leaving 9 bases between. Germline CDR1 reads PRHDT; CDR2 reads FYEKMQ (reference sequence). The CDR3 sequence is CASSSRGPEAFF. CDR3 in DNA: TGTGCCAGCAGCTCTAGGGGCCCTGAAGCTTTCTTT.

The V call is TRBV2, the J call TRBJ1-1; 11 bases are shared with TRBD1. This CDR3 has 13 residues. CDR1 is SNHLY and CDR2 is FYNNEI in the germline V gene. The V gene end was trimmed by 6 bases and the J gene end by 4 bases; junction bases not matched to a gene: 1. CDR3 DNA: TGTGCCAGCAGGGGGACAGGGGGCACTGAAGCTTTCTTT. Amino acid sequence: CASRGTGGTEAFF.

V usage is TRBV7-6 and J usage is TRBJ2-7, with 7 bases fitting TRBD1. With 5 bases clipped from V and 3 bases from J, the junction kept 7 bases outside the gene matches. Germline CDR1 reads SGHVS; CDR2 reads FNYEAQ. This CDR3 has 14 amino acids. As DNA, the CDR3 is TGTGCCAGCAGCCCTGGACAGGTGAACTACGAGCAGTACTTC. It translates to CASSPGQVNYEQYF.

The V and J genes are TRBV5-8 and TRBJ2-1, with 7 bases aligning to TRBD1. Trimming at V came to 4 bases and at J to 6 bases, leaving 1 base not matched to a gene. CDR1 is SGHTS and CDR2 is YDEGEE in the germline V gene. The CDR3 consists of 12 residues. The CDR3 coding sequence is TGTGCCAGCAGCAGACAGGGCAATGAGCAGTTCTTC. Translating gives CASSRQGNEQFF.

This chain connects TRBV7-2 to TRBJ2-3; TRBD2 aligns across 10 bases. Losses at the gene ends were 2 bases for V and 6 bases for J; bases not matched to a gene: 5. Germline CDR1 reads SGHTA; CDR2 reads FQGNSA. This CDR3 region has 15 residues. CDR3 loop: CASSLLAGGWDTQYF. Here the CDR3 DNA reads TGTGCCAGCAGCTTATTAGCGGGGGGTTGGGATACGCAGTATTTT.